This T cell receptor beta chain was identified in a study of cytomegalovirus exposure and HLA in healthy donors. Findings of the study overall: The classifier reportedly diagnosed cytomegalovirus status with high specificity and sensitivity.

V dropped 9 bases and J dropped 5; count of bases not matched to a gene: 9. The germline V gene has CDR1 ENHRY and CDR2 SYGVKD. The CDR3 totals 14 residues. With regard to this clone: Its specificity is not known.

PCR employed 60 Vbeta and 13 Jbeta primers. The protocol was immunoSEQ multiplex PCR, while the TCRdb copy is restricted to in-frame clones and leaves out a portion. The table records 150,000 to 200,000 clones, 79% of them present only once. This clonotype originated in a woman aged 30 to 39 in good health and CMV-seropositive. The V call is TRBV10-3, the J call TRBJ1-4, with 7 positions matching TRBD1. The sequencing input was PBMCs. The CDR3 sequence is CAISQGQPNEKLFF. CDR3 sequence (DNA): TGTGCCATAAGTCAGGGACAGCCCAATGAAAAACTGTTTTTT.